This is a list of T cell receptor beta chains from one sample in a study of T cell responses to AZD1222 COVID-19 vaccine. Using immunoSEQ multiplex PCR, the repertoire was profiled, and TCRdb retains in-frame clones only, with some absent. Counted here are approximately 65,000 clones, approximately 80% occurring once; the ten biggest clones make up 12%. This sample comprised peripheral blood, obtained on day 0 of AZD1222 vaccination. The receptors here all came from an adult in good health. Each CDR3 is given with its conserved first and last residue. Fields, in order: D gene, clone size, J gene, V gene, CDR3 protein, CDR3 DNA. The D gene is left open where the match is weak. Clone sizes are given selectively: once, few, many, or a class where the clone is expanded.

>NA|NA|TRBJ2-3|TRBV30
CAWSKLDTGSTDTQYF
TGTGCCTGGAGTAAACTCGACACTGGTTCCACAGATACGCAGTATTTT
>NA|NA|TRBJ1-2|TRBV27
CASSLGVNYGYTF
TGTGCCAGCAGTTTAGGGGTGAACTATGGCTACACCTTC
>NA|NA|TRBJ1-1|TRBV28
CASISGVVTEAFF
TGTGCCAGCATCTCAGGGGTCGTAACTGAAGCTTTCTTT
>TRBD2|NA|TRBJ2-1|TRBV7-8
CASSLDGLTSGALNEQFF
TGTGCCAGCAGCTTAGATGGACTGACTAGCGGGGCCCTCAATGAGCAGTTCTTC
>NA|NA|TRBJ2-4|TRBV2
CASSDRDLQYF
TGTGCCAGCAGTGATCGGGACCTTCAGTACTTC
>TRBD1|NA|TRBJ1-1|TRBV2
CASSRQGANTEAFF
TGTGCCAGCAGTAGACAGGGGGCGAACACTGAAGCTTTCTTT
>NA|NA|TRBJ1-5|TRBV6-5
CASSYNGGRDQPQHF
TGTGCCAGCAGTTATAATGGGGGGCGCGATCAGCCCCAGCATTTT
>NA|NA|TRBJ1-2|TRBV19
CASSRQNYGYTF
TGTGCCAGTAGTCGGCAGAACTATGGCTACACCTTC
>TRBD1|NA|TRBJ2-2|TRBV24-1
CATSDRSQGALNTGELFF
TGTGCCACCAGTGACCGATCACAGGGGGCACTAAACACCGGGGAGCTGTTTTTT
>TRBD2|NA|TRBJ2-1|TRBV6-2/TRBV6-3
CASSNGLAGGSPEQFF
TGTGCCAGCAGCAACGGACTAGCGGGGGGGTCCCCGGAGCAGTTCTTC
>TRBD1|NA|TRBJ2-7|TRBV5-5
CASSLVEGQGAYEQYF
TGTGCCAGCAGCTTGGTTGAGGGACAGGGCGCCTACGAGCAGTACTTC
>TRBD1|NA|TRBJ1-1|TRBV5-1
CASSSTGGAQSTEAFF
TGCGCCAGCAGCTCGACAGGGGGCGCCCAGAGCACTGAAGCTTTCTTT
>TRBD2|NA|TRBJ2-1|TRBV9
CASSVGGAGGINEQFF
TGTGCCAGCAGCGTAGGGGGAGCGGGGGGCATCAATGAGCAGTTCTTC
>NA|NA|TRBJ1-4|TRBV5-5
CASRGPAEKLFF
TGTGCCAGCAGGGGACCGGCAGAAAAACTGTTTTTT
>NA|NA|TRBJ1-4|TRBV7-9
CASSLAGGFGGEKLFF
TGTGCCAGCAGCTTAGCGGGAGGATTTGGAGGTGAAAAACTGTTTTTT
>NA|NA|TRBJ1-2|TRBV5-6
CASSLYRRDYYNYGYTF
TGTGCCAGCAGCTTGTACCGCCGGGATTACTATAACTATGGCTACACCTTC
>NA|NA|TRBJ2-1|TRBV5-1
CASSLERQDNNEQFF
TGCGCCAGCAGCTTGGAAAGACAGGACAACAATGAGCAGTTCTTC
>NA|few|TRBJ2-7|TRBV12-5
CASGLVLRRGEQYF
TGTGCTAGTGGTTTGGTCCTCCGCAGGGGCGAGCAGTACTTC
>NA|NA|TRBJ2-7|TRBV19
CASSIGLGDGQYF
TGTGCCAGTAGTATAGGCCTGGGGGACGGGCAGTACTTC
>NA|once|TRBJ2-2|TRBV13
CASNSYHGSTGELFF
TGTGCCAGCAACTCTTACCATGGATCCACCGGGGAGCTGTTTTTT
>NA|NA|TRBJ1-4|TRBV3-1/TRBV3-2
CASSQWQLGRDEKLFF
TGTGCCAGCAGCCAATGGCAGCTAGGCAGGGATGAAAAACTGTTTTTT
>NA|NA|TRBJ1-6|TRBV6-5
CASSYSPENSPLHF
TGTGCCAGCAGTTACTCCCCGGAAAATTCACCCCTCCACTTT
>TRBD2|once|TRBJ2-1|TRBV7-8
CASSLEGTSGGPSFF
TGTGCCAGCAGCTTAGAAGGGACTAGCGGGGGGCCTTCGTTCTTC
>NA|NA|TRBJ2-1|TRBV3-1/TRBV3-2
CASSQLEGRGEQFF
TGTGCCAGCAGCCAACTGGAGGGGCGCGGTGAGCAGTTCTTC
>TRBD1|NA|TRBJ2-7|TRBV19
CASSDAGTGGGEQYF
TGTGCCAGTAGCGATGCCGGGACAGGGGGCGGGGAGCAGTACTTC
>NA|NA|TRBJ1-1|TRBV2
CASRTPGFMNTEAFF
TGTGCCAGCAGGACTCCGGGGTTCATGAACACTGAAGCTTTCTTT
>TRBD1|few|TRBJ1-1|TRBV10-1
CASRNPGQGAEAFF
TGCGCCAGCAGAAACCCGGGACAGGGGGCTGAAGCTTTCTTT
>NA|NA|TRBJ2-7|TRBV6-5
CASSYSSVVSSYEQYF
TGTGCCAGCAGTTACTCGTCAGTGGTAAGCTCCTACGAGCAGTACTTC
>TRBD2|NA|TRBJ2-7|TRBV11-2
CASSLLNRDYFAQYF
TGTGCCAGCAGCTTATTAAACCGGGACTACTTTGCGCAGTACTTC
>NA|NA|TRBJ1-5|TRBV7-8
CASSLGVGGFQPQHF
TGTGCCAGCAGCTTAGGGGTGGGGGGGTTCCAGCCCCAGCATTTT
>NA|few|TRBJ2-4|TRBV10-1
CASSDRNKNIQYF
TGCGCCAGCAGTGACAGAAACAAAAACATTCAGTACTTC
>NA|once|TRBJ1-1|TRBV2
CASSGQISTEAFF
TGTGCCAGCAGTGGACAGATATCCACTGAAGCTTTCTTT
>TRBD2|NA|TRBJ2-1|TRBV5-1
CASSLWVAGPSSYNEQFF
TGCGCCAGCAGCTTGTGGGTAGCGGGGCCCAGCTCCTACAATGAGCAGTTCTTC
>NA|NA|TRBJ1-4|TRBV6-5
CASSYQSRRIEKLFF
TGTGCCAGCAGTTACCAGAGTCGACGGATCGAAAAACTGTTTTTT
>TRBD1|NA|TRBJ2-3|TRBV19
CASGFRPGQGNTDTQYF
TGTGCCAGTGGTTTTCGTCCGGGACAGGGAAACACAGATACGCAGTATTTT